This passage covers 10 T cell receptor beta chains from one sample sequenced in a study of human T cells and chemical hapten exposure. MiXCR, run by TCRdb on the RACE reads, gives a single entry per CDR3 protein. Of 270,000 or so distinct CDR3 sequences in the sample, 7.5% to 8% are singletons; the top ten hold roughly 1.2%. The time point was: pre-sensitization, week 0. Treatment denoted: therapeutic diphenylcyclopropenone sensitization with weekly scalp DPC. Sample: whole blood, taken in connection with sensitization to the hapten diphenylcyclopropenone (DPC). These receptors were collected from a man in his late teens or twenties with alopecia areata. Some clones in this sample may be carry-over from other donors' samples.

This clonotype has a handful of counts. The rearrangement uses TRBV20-1 and TRBJ1-6, with 7 bases that match TRBD1. V lost 5 bases and J lost 7; bases outside the gene matches: 8. The CDR3 contains 14 residues. Germline V CDR1 and CDR2: DFQATT, SNEGSKA (reference sequence). CDR3 nucleotides: TGCAGTGCTGGAACAACAGGGGTCAATTCACCCCTCCACTTT. Translated, it gives CSAGTTGVNSPLHF.

The table lists this clonotype with many counts. The V gene is TRBV6-5, the J gene TRBJ1-2, with D possibly TRBD1 on 6 matching bases. V dropped 0 bases and J dropped 6 bases, with 20 bases sitting between them. The CDR3 extends over 17 amino acids. Germline assignment: CDR1 MNHEY and CDR2 SVGAGI. The CDR3: CASSYSRPGVSVHGYTF. The CDR3 DNA follows: TGTGCCAGCAGTTACTCTCGGCCAGGGGTTTCGGTTCATGGCTACACCTTC.

Many counts were recorded for this clonotype. The gene calls are TRBV12-3 or TRBV12-4 and TRBJ2-1, with TRBD2 matching 13 bases. This CDR3 has 15 residues. J was trimmed by 8 bases and V by 6 bases; bases with no gene match: 7. The CDR3 region has the DNA TGTGCCAGCAGCCCCACTAGCGGGGGGGCCTATGAGCAGTTCTTC. Translation: CASSPTSGGAYEQFF.

V gene TRBV3-1 combines with J gene TRBJ2-1; D gene unclear. The V end lost 0 bases, the J end lost 9 bases, and 12 bases lay between the germline ends. Germline CDR1 LGHDT, CDR2 YNNKEL (reference sequence). The CDR3 has 14 amino acids. The CDR3 region is CASSQDVATSEQFF. The CDR3 coding sequence is TGTGCCAGCAGCCAAGACGTCGCCACGAGTGAGCAGTTCTTC.

This clonotype was detected ten times or more. The chain is built from TRBV10-3 and TRBJ2-5; D uncertain. This CDR3 region has 13 residues. Per germline, CDR1 ENHRY and CDR2 SYGVKD. The V and J ends lost 7 bases and 1 base respectively, with 10 bases between them. CDR3 sequence (DNA): TGTGCCATCATGGGAAAACCCCAAGAGACCCAGTACTTC. Its protein is CAIMGKPQETQYF.

This clonotype occurred many times. V gene TRBV28 combines with J gene TRBJ2-7; 12 bases match TRBD1. Germline values: CDR1 MDHEN, CDR2 SYDVKM. The J segment lost 5 bases and the V segment lost 6 bases, leaving 11 bases of the junction unmatched. The CDR3 is made up of 16 amino acids. The CDR3 region has the DNA TGTGCCAGCAGATCGGGGTCTGGGGACAGGGGGCACGAGCAGTACTTC. Encoded protein: CASRSGSGDRGHEQYF.

V is TRBV2 and J is TRBJ1-3; the D gene is possibly TRBD1 (5 bases). This CDR3 has 15 amino acids. V dropped 5 bases and J dropped 2 bases, with 13 bases sitting between them. Germline CDR1 and CDR2: SNHLY and FYNNEI. The CDR3: CASSLTAGTGNTIYF. The CDR3 DNA reads as TGTGCCAGCAGTCTCACGGCAGGGACTGGAAACACCATATATTTT. Full variable domain (remainder filled in from reference TRBV2 and TRBJ1-3): EPEVTQTPSHQVTQMGQEVILRCVPISNHLYFYWYRQILGQKVEFLVSFYNNEISEKSEIFDDQFSVERPDGSNFTLKIRSTKLEDSAMYFCASSLTAGTGNTIYFGEGSWLTVV.

This clonotype was picked up a small number of times. This chain uses TRBV7-3 with TRBJ1-6; possible D gene TRBD1, 5 bases. From germline, CDR1 is SGHTA and CDR2 FQGTGA. V lost 3 bases and J 4 bases, leaving 7 bases between the germline ends. The CDR3 is made up of 14 amino acids. Written as DNA, the CDR3 is TGTGCCAGCAGCTTTGGGGGATATAATTCACCCCTCCACTTT. It codes for CASSFGGYNSPLHF. Full variable domain (remainder filled in from reference TRBV7-3 and TRBJ1-6): GAGVSQTPSNKVTEKGKYVELRCDPISGHTALYWYRQSLGQGPEFLIYFQGTGAADDSGLPNDRFFAVRPEGSVSTLKIQRTERGDSAVYLCASSFGGYNSPLHFGNGTRLTVT.

This chain uses TRBV12-3 or TRBV12-4 with TRBJ2-1; D may be TRBD1 (6 bases). V lost 5 bases, J lost 2 bases, and 13 bases lay in between. The CDR3 totals 15 residues. The CDR3 protein is CASSGDTITYNEQFF. Here the CDR3 DNA reads TGTGCCAGCAGTGGGGACACCATTACCTACAATGAGCAGTTCTTC.

This chain uses TRBV27 with TRBJ1-6; 7 nucleotides match TRBD1. Germline-derived CDR1 and CDR2 are MNHEY and SMNVEV (reference sequence). The CDR3 sequence is 14 residues long. V was clipped by 5 bases and J by 8 bases; unmatched bases: 6. CDR3 region: CASSPQGHHSPLHF. The CDR3 region has the DNA TGTGCCAGCAGTCCACAGGGGCACCATTCACCCCTCCACTTT.